This T cell receptor (beta chain) was sequenced in a study of blood T cell repertoires in COVID-19. The data were produced by immunoSEQ multiplex PCR, yet TCRdb's version contains in-frame clones alone and is incomplete. The sample shows approximately 400,000 clones, around 87% of them seen only once. The participants were between roughly 18 and 100 years old and came from some 25 US areas. Grouping used clinical history reported by participants in a survey and questionnaire. This CDR3 contains 16 residues. V shed 4 bases, J shed 2 bases, and the junction held 9 bases outside the gene matches. CDR1 and CDR2 (germline): SGHDT, YYEEEE.

The clonotype was recovered from a man aged 25-40 years who had recovered from COVID-19. Material for sequencing was PBMCs or T cells enriched from blood (not recorded which). The rearrangement links TRBV5-6 to TRBJ2-7; 10 positions match TRBD2. CDR3: CASSRLSGGSTYEQYF. CDR3 sequence (DNA): TGTGCCAGCAGCCGACTTAGCGGGGGGTCCACCTACGAGCAGTACTTC.